This T cell receptor (beta chain) was identified in a study of T-cell memory formation after mild COVID-19. Constant-segment-primed 5'RACE gave TCR alpha and TCR beta cDNA libraries with sample barcodes and UMIs. TCRdb fed the 5' RACE reads into MiXCR, producing one record per CDR3 protein. The sample yields around 440,000 distinct CDR3 sequences, around a sixth seen once. This clonotype has a handful of counts. The germline gives CDR1 KGHSH, CDR2 LQKENI. Trimming at V came to 4 bases and at J to 0 bases, leaving 6 bases not matched to a gene. There are 15 residues in the CDR3. The sequence came from an adult woman who had mild COVID-19 (a few samples of this study predate the infection). Cell type and time point are not known. This chain connects TRBV18 to TRBJ2-7; TRBD1 agrees at 7 bases. Sequenced sample: PBMCs or a T cell subset sorted from them (not recorded which). CDR3 region: CASSHSRDSSYEQYF. CDR3 in DNA: TGTGCCAGCTCACACAGCCGGGACAGCTCCTACGAGCAGTACTTC.